The entry that follows covers one TCR beta chain sequence. What it recognizes is unknown. The sample originates from a study of cytomegalovirus exposure and HLA in healthy donors. Whole-study findings and limits: Further analysis was carried out later, and it showed several of the most significant clusters appearing linked to common viral pathogens. A later analysis linked a missense DCLRE1C variant to TCR beta V- and J-gene trimming. Highest at DRB1 and lowest at HLA-C, TCR association rates differed among HLA loci in a later analysis.

Though probably carrying unrecorded immune exposures, donors were nominally healthy at sampling. The PCR was carried out with 60 Vbeta primers and 13 Jbeta primers. TCRdb's table, derived via immunoSEQ multiplex PCR, lists solely in-frame clones and lacks some. The sample holds some 67,000 clones, 80% to 90% seen once. Specimen: PBMCs. This clonotype was sampled from a woman in her twenties or thirties in good health and CMV-seropositive.

Here the CDR3 reads CASSFRRGAARNEQYF. Here the CDR3 DNA reads TGCGCCAGCAGCTTCCGCCGGGGAGCCGCTCGGAACGAGCAGTACTTC. The chain combines TRBV5-1 with TRBJ2-7; possibly TRBD2 for D (5 bases). The CDR3 spans 16 residues. The ends were cut back, 2 bases at V and 5 bases at J, with 20 bases in the middle. Germline V gene sequence: CDR1 SGHRS, CDR2 YFSETQ.